A selection of T cell receptor beta chains follows, all from one sample in a study of blood T cell repertoires in COVID-19. Clones were sequenced by immunoSEQ multiplex PCR, and TCRdb holds only the in-frame ones, with some missing. The sample has 84,000 or so clones; approximately 80% are singletons. Sequencing input: peripheral blood. The receptors derive from a human donor in a cohort sampled during active COVID-19. The CDR3 runs from the conserved cysteine through the conserved F or W. Fields, in order: J gene, D gene, clone size, V gene, CDR3 DNA, CDR3 protein. D genes are given only for firm matches. Not every row has a clone size; where given, it reads once, few, many or a size class.

j_gene: TRBJ1-1; d_gene: TRBD1; abundance: -; v_gene: TRBV19; CDR3nt: TGTGCCAGTAGTAGTGGACAGGGCCGGACTGAAGCTTTCTTT; CDR3aa: CASSSGQGRTEAFF
j_gene: TRBJ2-7; d_gene: -; abundance: once; v_gene: TRBV28; CDR3nt: TGTGCCAGCGTGAGGTCTACCTACGAGCAGTACTTC; CDR3aa: CASVRSTYEQYF
j_gene: TRBJ2-7; d_gene: -; abundance: -; v_gene: TRBV19; CDR3nt: TGTGCCAGTAGCCCGTCTGGGGGCGGTTACGAGCAGTACTTC; CDR3aa: CASSPSGGGYEQYF
j_gene: TRBJ1-2; d_gene: -; abundance: -; v_gene: TRBV7-2; CDR3nt: TGTGCCAGCAGCTTAGGGGGGGCTAACTATGGCTACACCTTC; CDR3aa: CASSLGGANYGYTF
j_gene: TRBJ2-5; d_gene: -; abundance: -; v_gene: TRBV6-2/TRBV6-3; CDR3nt: TGTGCCAGCAGTGCCTCCCTACGCAACCAAGAGACCCAGTACTTC; CDR3aa: CASSASLRNQETQYF
j_gene: TRBJ1-1; d_gene: -; abundance: -; v_gene: TRBV21-1; CDR3nt: TGTGCCAGCAGCAAAACTCACAGGATGAACACTGAAGCTTTCTTT; CDR3aa: CASSKTHRMNTEAFF
j_gene: TRBJ2-4; d_gene: -; abundance: -; v_gene: TRBV19; CDR3nt: TGTGCCTCCAAACCGGGGTCGGCTGGGGTAGCCAAAAACATTCAGTACTTC; CDR3aa: CASKPGSAGVAKNIQYF
j_gene: TRBJ2-1; d_gene: TRBD2; abundance: -; v_gene: TRBV5-1; CDR3nt: TGCGCCAGCAGCATCGTAGCGGGAGGGCCCAATGAGCAGTTCTTC; CDR3aa: CASSIVAGGPNEQFF
j_gene: TRBJ1-3; d_gene: TRBD1; abundance: -; v_gene: TRBV6-5; CDR3nt: TGTGCCAGCAAATATGACAGGGACGTTGGAAACACCATATATTTT; CDR3aa: CASKYDRDVGNTIYF
j_gene: TRBJ1-1; d_gene: TRBD1; abundance: -; v_gene: TRBV7-9; CDR3nt: TGTGCCAGCAGCCCGAGGACAGGGGGCGAGAGTGAAGCTTTCTTT; CDR3aa: CASSPRTGGESEAFF
j_gene: TRBJ1-6; d_gene: -; abundance: -; v_gene: TRBV18; CDR3nt: TGTGCCAGCTCACCCAGCTCCTATAATTCACCCCTCCACTTT; CDR3aa: CASSPSSYNSPLHF
j_gene: TRBJ2-2; d_gene: -; abundance: -; v_gene: TRBV18; CDR3nt: TGTGCCAGCTCACCTCAGGGGATACGGAACACCGGGGAGCTGTTTTTT; CDR3aa: CASSPQGIRNTGELFF
j_gene: TRBJ2-5; d_gene: -; abundance: -; v_gene: TRBV14; CDR3nt: TGTGCCAGCAGCCAAGGGTGGGCTTGGGGGGTATTGCTTCGAAGGCAAGAGACCCAGTACTTC; CDR3aa: CASSQGWAWGVLLRRQETQYF
j_gene: TRBJ1-6; d_gene: TRBD1; abundance: -; v_gene: TRBV5-8; CDR3nt: TGTGCCAGCAGTTCCTGGACAGGGATTAACTCACCCCTCCACTTT; CDR3aa: CASSSWTGINSPLHF
j_gene: TRBJ2-1; d_gene: TRBD2; abundance: -; v_gene: TRBV19; CDR3nt: TGTGCCAGTAGGGATCGCGGGAGGGCCCCCTACAATGAGCAGTTCTTC; CDR3aa: CASRDRGRAPYNEQFF
j_gene: TRBJ1-5; d_gene: TRBD1; abundance: -; v_gene: TRBV6-2/TRBV6-3; CDR3nt: TGTGCCAGCAGCTTGCGACAGGGTCATCAGCCCCAGCATTTT; CDR3aa: CASSLRQGHQPQHF
j_gene: TRBJ1-1; d_gene: -; abundance: -; v_gene: TRBV28; CDR3nt: TGTGCCAGCAGTTTATGGGGGGGGAGCACTGAAGCTTTCTTT; CDR3aa: CASSLWGGSTEAFF
j_gene: TRBJ2-1; d_gene: -; abundance: -; v_gene: TRBV12-3/TRBV12-4; CDR3nt: TGTGCCAGCAGTTTCGCGGAGAACAATGAGCAGTTCTTC; CDR3aa: CASSFAENNEQFF
j_gene: TRBJ2-7; d_gene: -; abundance: -; v_gene: TRBV28; CDR3nt: TGTGCCAGCAGTTTTTCCGTCTACGAGCAGTACTTC; CDR3aa: CASSFSVYEQYF
j_gene: TRBJ2-1; d_gene: TRBD2; abundance: -; v_gene: TRBV5-8; CDR3nt: TGTGCCAGCAGCTTGGGCCTTCTGGCTAGCGGTTTTTATGAGCAGTTCTTC; CDR3aa: CASSLGLLASGFYEQFF
j_gene: TRBJ2-5; d_gene: TRBD2; abundance: -; v_gene: TRBV28; CDR3nt: TGTGCCAGCAGTTCCGGACTAGCGGGAGGGTTTGAGACCCAGTACTTC; CDR3aa: CASSSGLAGGFETQYF
j_gene: TRBJ1-1; d_gene: TRBD1; abundance: -; v_gene: TRBV6-5; CDR3nt: TGTGCCAGCAGCAGATATCTGGACAGGGCCACTGAAGCTTTCTTT; CDR3aa: CASSRYLDRATEAFF
j_gene: TRBJ2-1; d_gene: -; abundance: -; v_gene: TRBV7-9; CDR3nt: TGTGCCAGCAGCGCCAGATTCGCAGAGCAGTTCTTC; CDR3aa: CASSARFAEQFF